This TCR beta chain is from a study of shared clonotypes between healthy human individuals. Broader study findings: On the whole, naive subsets had larger estimated richness than memory subsets had. Non-shared clonotypes displayed generation probabilities falling below those of clonotypes present in all four donors.

Germline CDR1 reads SGHNT; CDR2 reads YYREEE (reference sequence). This CDR3 is 15 amino acids long. The ends lost 4 bases at V and 0 bases at J; junction bases unmatched: 4. Both CD45RO+ cells and CCR7-negative CD45RA+ TemRA cells were combined to make up CD8 memory. To note about this clone: What it recognizes is unknown.

Some clones are missing from TCRdb's copy, which holds only in-frame ones; the method was immunoSEQ multiplex PCR. The data hold about 380,000 clones, with about 96% observed a single time. This receptor was taken from a man aged 25 to 40 in good health. V is TRBV5-4 and J is TRBJ2-7; the match to TRBD1 covers 10 bases. Sequencing was performed on memory CD8+ T cells sorted from blood. Subset defined: CD45RO+ cells pooled with CCR7-negative TemRA cells. The CDR3 coding sequence is TGTGCCAGCAGCCATGACAGGGGGCACTCCTACGAGCAGTACTTC. Translation gives CASSHDRGHSYEQYF. Drawing the rest from reference TRBV5-4 and TRBJ2-7, the complete variable domain is ETGVTQSPTHLIKTRGQQVTLRCSSQSGHNTVSWYQQALGQGPQFIFQYYREEENGRGNFPPRFSGLQFPNYSSELNVNALELDDSALYLCASSHDRGHSYEQYFGPGTRLTVT.